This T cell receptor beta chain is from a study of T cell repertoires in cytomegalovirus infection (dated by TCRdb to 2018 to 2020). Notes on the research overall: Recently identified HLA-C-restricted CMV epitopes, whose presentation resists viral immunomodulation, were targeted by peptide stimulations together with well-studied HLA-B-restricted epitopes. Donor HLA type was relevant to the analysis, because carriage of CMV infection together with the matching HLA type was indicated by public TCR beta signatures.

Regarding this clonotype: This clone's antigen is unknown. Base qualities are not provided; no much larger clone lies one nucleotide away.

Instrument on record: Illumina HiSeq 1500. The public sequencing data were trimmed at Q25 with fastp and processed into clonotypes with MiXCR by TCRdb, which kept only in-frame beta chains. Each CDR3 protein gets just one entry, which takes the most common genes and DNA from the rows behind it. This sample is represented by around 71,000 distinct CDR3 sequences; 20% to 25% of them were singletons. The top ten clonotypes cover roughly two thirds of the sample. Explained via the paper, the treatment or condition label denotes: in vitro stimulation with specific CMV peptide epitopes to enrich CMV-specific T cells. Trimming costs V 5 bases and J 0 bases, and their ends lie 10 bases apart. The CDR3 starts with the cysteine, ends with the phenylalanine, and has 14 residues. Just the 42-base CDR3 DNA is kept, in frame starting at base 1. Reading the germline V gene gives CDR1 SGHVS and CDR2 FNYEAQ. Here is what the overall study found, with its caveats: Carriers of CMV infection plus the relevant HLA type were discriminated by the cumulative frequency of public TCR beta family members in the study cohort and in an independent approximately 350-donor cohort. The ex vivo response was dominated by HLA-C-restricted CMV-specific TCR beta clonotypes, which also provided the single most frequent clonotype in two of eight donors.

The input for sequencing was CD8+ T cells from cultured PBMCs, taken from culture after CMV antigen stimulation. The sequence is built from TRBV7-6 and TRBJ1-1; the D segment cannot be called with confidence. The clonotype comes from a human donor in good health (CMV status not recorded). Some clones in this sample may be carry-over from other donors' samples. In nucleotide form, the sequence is TGTGCCAGCAGCCTCAAGCCTATGAACACTGAAGCTTTCTTT. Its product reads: CASSLKPMNTEAFF.